These 27 T cell receptor beta chains originate from one sample sequenced in a study of OX40 agonist ivuxolimab in advanced cancers. This table comes from immunoSEQ multiplex PCR, and its TCRdb copy is limited to in-frame clones, with some not included. The table has nearly 110,000 clones, roughly 90% seen once. Sample: CD4+ or CD8+ T cells sorted from blood, taken in a trial of the OX40 agonist ivuxolimab. All receptors derive from an adult with an advanced solid tumor such as melanoma, head and neck, liver or kidney cancer.

CDR3 nucleotides: TGTGCCAGCTCACCTACAGAGAACACTGAAGCTTTCTTT. Protein product: CASSPTENTEAFF. The rearrangement links TRBV18 to TRBJ1-1; no definite D call. V was cut by 3 bases and J by 1 base, with 6 bases left in between. The CDR3 loop spans 13 amino acids. CDR1 KGHSH and CDR2 LQKENI come from the germline V gene.

This clone was counted a single time. The CDR3 DNA reads as TGTGCCAGCAGCTTAGAGGTCTCCTACAATGAGCAGTTCTTC. Encoded protein: CASSLEVSYNEQFF. The rearrangement links TRBV7-3 to TRBJ2-1; D gene unclear. Germline CDR1 is SGHTA and CDR2 is FQGTGA. This CDR3 spans 14 amino acids. Trimming cost V 2 bases and J 0 bases, with 5 bases left between them. The full variable domain, rest sourced from reference TRBV7-3 and TRBJ2-1, is GAGVSQTPSNKVTEKGKYVELRCDPISGHTALYWYRQSLGQGPEFLIYFQGTGAADDSGLPNDRFFAVRPEGSVSTLKIQRTERGDSAVYLCASSLEVSYNEQFFGPGTRLTVL.

V usage is TRBV2 and J usage is TRBJ2-1, with 9 bases that match TRBD2. The germline V gene encodes CDR1 SNHLY and CDR2 FYNNEI. The CDR3 is made up of 18 amino acids. J lost 9 bases, V lost 5 bases, and 20 bases had no gene match. Here the CDR3 reads CASSNGGVGGSGSFEQFF. The DNA of the CDR3 is TGTGCCAGCAGTAATGGAGGAGTTGGGGGTAGCGGGAGTTTTGAGCAGTTCTTC.

This clone was seen once. J is TRBJ1-2 and V is TRBV13; 10 nucleotides align to TRBD1. The junction had 11 bases not matched to a gene; V was cut back by 4 bases and J by 3 bases. CDR3 length: 17 residues. Germline loops: CDR1 PRHDT, CDR2 FYEKMQ (reference sequence). CDR3: CASSSDPTTGGYYGYTF. The CDR3 nucleotides read TGTGCCAGCAGCTCGGACCCTACGACAGGGGGCTACTATGGCTACACCTTC.

This clone has just one count. The chain combines TRBV5-1 with TRBJ2-1, with D perhaps assigned TRBD1 or TRBD2 (5 bases each). Germline lookup yields CDR1 SGHRS and CDR2 YFSETQ. The CDR3 is 18 amino acids. The germline V and J ends were trimmed by 5 bases and 3 bases, with 24 bases remaining between them. Written as DNA, the CDR3 is TGCGCCAGCAGTTCCCCGGGACCGGGGATTCCAGACTACAATGAGCAGTTCTTC. It codes for CASSSPGPGIPDYNEQFF.

J is TRBJ1-2 and V is TRBV6-5; D is possibly TRBD1 (5 bases). Germline V CDR1 and CDR2: MNHEY, SVGAGI. V shed 0 bases and J shed 7 bases, with 12 bases lying between them. This CDR3 region has 14 residues. Written as DNA, the CDR3 is TGTGCCAGCAGTTACTCCCCCGGGGGAGGTGGCTACACCTTC. Amino acids: CASSYSPGGGGYTF.

The genes are TRBV6-5 and TRBJ1-1; unclear D gene. This CDR3 has 15 residues. The V and J ends lost 4 bases and 1 base respectively, with 13 bases between them. Germline V gene data show CDR1 as MNHEY and CDR2 as SVGAGI. The CDR3 sequence is CASSSFRVANTEAFF. The CDR3 DNA sequence: TGTGCCAGCAGTTCGTTTAGGGTTGCGAACACTGAAGCTTTCTTT.

This clone was seen just once. The rearrangement links TRBV19 to TRBJ2-5, with a possible D match to TRBD1 (6 bases). Matching the DNA end better, TRBJ2-7 makes the J call doubtful. CDR3 length equals 11 residues. Per the germline V gene, CDR1 is LNHDA and CDR2 is SQIVND (reference sequence). This chain's CDR3 is CASSYRVEQYF. CDR3 DNA sequence: TGTGCCAGTAGTTACAGGGTCGAGCAGTACTTC.

The V gene is TRBV28, the J gene TRBJ1-4; 10 bases fit TRBD1. Trimming took 5 bases from V and 6 from J; bases not matched to a gene: 3. The CDR3 has 14 residues. Germline V CDR1 and CDR2: MDHEN, SYDVKM. The CDR3 DNA reads as TGTGCCAGCAGTACAGGACAGGGGGATGAAAAACTGTTTTTT. Amino acids: CASSTGQGDEKLFF.

The DNA of the CDR3 is TGTGCCAGCAGCGCGGGACAGGGGTCGGGAAACACCATATATTTT. Protein: CASSAGQGSGNTIYF. The chain is built from TRBV9 and TRBJ1-3; 10 bases are a match to TRBD1. Germline assignment: CDR1 SGDLS and CDR2 YYNGEE. This CDR3 is built from 15 residues. Germline trimming cut 3 bases from V and 4 bases from J; bases unmatched to any gene: 4.

The chain joins TRBV7-3 to TRBJ1-6; TRBD1 aligns across 7 bases. V lost 2 bases and J lost 7; bases outside the gene matches: 2. The CDR3 is 14 residues long. Germline CDR1 SGHTA, CDR2 FQGTGA. For the CDR3, the DNA is TGTGCCAGCAGCTTAGGGACAGCCAATTCACCCCTCCACTTT. Residues: CASSLGTANSPLHF. The full variable domain, with the rest looked up from reference TRBV7-3 and TRBJ1-6, is GAGVSQTPSNKVTEKGKYVELRCDPISGHTALYWYRQSLGQGPEFLIYFQGTGAADDSGLPNDRFFAVRPEGSVSTLKIQRTERGDSAVYLCASSLGTANSPLHFGNGTRLTVT.

This chain connects TRBV7-9 to TRBJ2-3; D not resolved. V lost 0 bases, J lost 4 bases, and 14 bases lay in between. Looked up from germline, CDR1 is SEHNR and CDR2 is FQNEAQ (reference sequence). This CDR3 contains 16 residues. This CDR3 is CASSLALAAWADTQYF. For the CDR3, the DNA is TGTGCCAGCAGCTTAGCACTGGCAGCTTGGGCAGATACGCAGTATTTT.

This chain links TRBV6-6 with TRBJ1-5; 9 bases map to TRBD1. The CDR3 loop spans 14 amino acids. The germline V gene encodes CDR1 MNHNY and CDR2 SVGAGI (reference sequence). Germline trimming cut 10 bases from V and 0 bases from J; bases unmatched to any gene: 4. In DNA, the CDR3 is TGTGCCACCAGGGACAGGGCTAGCAATCAGCCCCAGCATTTT. Protein sequence: CATRDRASNQPQHF.

The genes are TRBV5-2 and TRBJ1-2. TRBV5-2 is deemed a pseudogene. CDR3 length equals 13 residues. Written as DNA, the CDR3 is TGTGCCAGCAGCTTCGACGGACGTGGAGGCTACACCTTC. This encodes CASSFDGRGGYTF.

The chain employs TRBV4-1 and TRBJ1-1, with 9 bases matching TRBD1. With V trimmed by 0 bases and J by 6 bases, 5 bases remained unmatched. Germline lookup yields CDR1 MGHRA and CDR2 YSYEKL. This CDR3 has 15 residues. This CDR3 is CASSQDRDREAEAFF. In DNA, the CDR3 is TGCGCCAGCAGCCAAGATAGGGACAGGGAAGCTGAAGCTTTCTTT.

This chain links TRBV7-9 with TRBJ2-2; the match to TRBD1 covers 7 bases. The V gene's germline CDR1 is SEHNR and CDR2 FQNEAQ (reference sequence). V was clipped by 9 bases and J by 3 bases; unmatched bases: 10. The CDR3 is 15 amino acids. CDR3 region: CASATRDRDTGELFF. The CDR3 coding sequence is TGTGCCAGTGCGACCCGGGACAGAGACACCGGGGAGCTGTTTTTT.

The CDR3 DNA is TGTGCCAGCAGCTTAACGAGGGGGAAAGAAGCTTTCTTT. Its protein is CASSLTRGKEAFF. This rearrangement joins TRBV7-3 to TRBJ1-1, with D perhaps TRBD1 (6 bases). From germline, CDR1 is SGHTA and CDR2 FQGTGA. Trimming removed 0 bases at V and 8 bases at J, with 10 bases between. This CDR3 comprises 13 residues.

This clone showed up just a few times. At one boundary the junction diverges from the germline segment, which might be a read error. The chain has TRBV19 and TRBJ1-2; unclear D gene. CDR3 length: 10 amino acids. Germline V gene sequence: CDR1 LNHDA, CDR2 SQIVND (reference sequence). The CDR3 sequence: CASSNDGYTF. The DNA of the CDR3 is TGTGCCAGTAGTAACGATGGCTACACCTTC. Complete variable domain (other parts from reference TRBV19 and TRBJ1-2): DGGITQSPKYLFRKEGQNVTLSCEQNLNHDAMYWYRQDPGQGLRLIYYSQIVNDFQKGDIAEGYSVSREKKESFPLTVTSAQKNPTAFYLCASSNDGYTFGSGTRLTVV.

This chain links TRBV6-4 with TRBJ2-7, with D perhaps matching TRBD1 or TRBD2 (6 bases each). Germline assignment: CDR1 MRHNA and CDR2 SNTAGT. The CDR3 is made up of 19 amino acids. The ends were cut back, 3 bases at V and 0 bases at J, with 24 bases in the middle. This CDR3 reads CASSDLGRENRVPSYEQYF. Written as DNA, the CDR3 is TGTGCCAGCAGTGATCTCGGGCGGGAAAACAGGGTCCCCTCCTACGAGCAGTACTTC.

This chain joins TRBV15 and TRBJ2-7; TRBD1 matches at 11 bases. Trimming cost V 0 bases and J 5 bases; bases outside gene matches: 6. This CDR3 region has 16 residues. Germline assignment: CDR1 LNHNV and CDR2 YYDKDF (reference sequence). Written as DNA, the CDR3 is TGTGCCACCAGCAGAGATTTCGGACAGGGGGCTAACGAGCAGTACTTC. This gives the protein CATSRDFGQGANEQYF.

DNA of the CDR3: TGTGCCAGTAGTAAGTCCCGGACAGGCAATAACGAAGCTTTCTTT. It yields the protein CASSKSRTGNNEAFF. This chain links TRBV19 with TRBJ1-1; 7 positions agree with TRBD1. Trimming cost V 4 bases and J 8 bases; bases outside gene matches: 13. Per germline, CDR1 LNHDA and CDR2 SQIVND (reference sequence). The CDR3 has 15 amino acids.

The gene calls are TRBV5-6 and TRBJ2-5; no definite D call. V lost 0 bases and J 1 base, leaving 4 bases between the germline ends. Germline V gene sequence: CDR1 SGHDT, CDR2 YYEEEE. The CDR3 runs to 13 residues. CDR3 sequence: CASSLDFQETQYF. Written as DNA, the CDR3 is TGTGCCAGCAGCTTGGATTTCCAAGAGACCCAGTACTTC.

J is TRBJ1-5 and V is TRBV19; D call uncertain. The V gene lost 0 bases and the J gene lost 4 bases, with 10 bases spanning the gap. CDR3 length: 15 residues. The germline gives CDR1 LNHDA, CDR2 SQIVND (reference sequence). CDR3 sequence reads: CASSIDNRLNQPQHF. Here the CDR3 DNA reads TGTGCCAGTAGTATAGATAACAGATTAAATCAGCCCCAGCATTTT.

The chain is built from TRBV2 and TRBJ2-1; 15 bases agree with TRBD2. CDR3 length equals 14 residues. The V and J ends lost 8 bases and 7 bases, in that order; junction bases with no gene match: 3. Germline loops: CDR1 SNHLY, CDR2 FYNNEI. CDR3 coding DNA: TGTGCCAGCGAGGGACTAGCGGGAGGAAATGAGCAGTTCTTC. This sequence encodes CASEGLAGGNEQFF.

The chain combines TRBV27 with TRBJ1-2, with a weak D call TRBD1 (6 bases). CDR1 and CDR2 from the germline V gene are MNHEY and SMNVEV (reference sequence). The V gene lost 4 bases and the J gene lost 7 bases, with 16 bases spanning the gap. CDR3 length equals 14 residues. CDR3 bases: TGTGCCAGCAGTTCCCTAGACAGGTGGGGTGGCTACACCTTC. This sequence encodes CASSSLDRWGGYTF.

The DNA for the CDR3 is TGTGCCACCAGACAGGCCCTCTACGAGCAGTACTTC. Translating gives CATRQALYEQYF. This rearrangement joins TRBV6-1 to TRBJ2-7; D possibly corresponds to TRBD1 (6 bases). CDR1 and CDR2 from the germline V gene are MNHNS and SASEGT. V was cut by 10 bases and J by 3 bases, with 13 bases left in between. This CDR3 is built from 12 residues.

J is TRBJ1-1 and V is TRBV6-6; D is possibly TRBD1 (5 bases). The V and J ends lost 8 bases and 1 base respectively, with 5 bases between them. Germline CDR1 is MNHNY and CDR2 is SVGAGI (reference sequence). The CDR3 sequence is 11 residues long. The CDR3 loop is CASGGNTEAFF. The CDR3 nucleotides read TGTGCCAGCGGGGGGAACACTGAAGCTTTCTTT.